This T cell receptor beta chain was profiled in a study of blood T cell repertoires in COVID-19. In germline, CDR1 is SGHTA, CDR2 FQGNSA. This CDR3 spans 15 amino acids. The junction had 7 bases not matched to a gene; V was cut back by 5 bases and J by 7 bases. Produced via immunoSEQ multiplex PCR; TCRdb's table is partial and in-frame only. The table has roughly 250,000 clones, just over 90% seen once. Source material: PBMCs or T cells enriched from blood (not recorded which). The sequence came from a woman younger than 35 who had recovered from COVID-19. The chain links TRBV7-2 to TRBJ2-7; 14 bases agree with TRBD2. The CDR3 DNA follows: TGTGCCAGCAGCCGGACTAGCGGGGGGCCGAGGGAGCAGTACTTC. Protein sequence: CASSRTSGGPREQYF.